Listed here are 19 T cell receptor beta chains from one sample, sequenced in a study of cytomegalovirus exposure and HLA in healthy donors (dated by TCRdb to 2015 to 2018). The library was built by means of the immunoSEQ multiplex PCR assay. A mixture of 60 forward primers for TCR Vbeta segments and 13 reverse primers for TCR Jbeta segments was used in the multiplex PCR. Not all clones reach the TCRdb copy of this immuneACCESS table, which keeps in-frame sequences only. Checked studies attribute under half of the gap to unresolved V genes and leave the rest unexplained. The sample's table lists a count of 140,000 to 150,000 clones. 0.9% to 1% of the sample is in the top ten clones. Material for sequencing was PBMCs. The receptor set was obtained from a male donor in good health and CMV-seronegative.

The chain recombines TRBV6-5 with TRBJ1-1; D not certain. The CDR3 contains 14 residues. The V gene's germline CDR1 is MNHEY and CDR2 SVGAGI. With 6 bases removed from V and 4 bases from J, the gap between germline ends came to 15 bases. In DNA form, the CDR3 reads TGTGCCAGCAGCTCCCCTGGTGGCAGCACTGAAGCTTTCTTT. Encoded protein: CASSSPGGSTEAFF.

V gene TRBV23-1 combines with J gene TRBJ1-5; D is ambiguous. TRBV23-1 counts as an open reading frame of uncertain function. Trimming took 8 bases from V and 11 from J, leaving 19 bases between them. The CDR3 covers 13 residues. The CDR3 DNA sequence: TGCGCCAGCGGAGGAACCTGGTCGTTGGCCCAGCATTTT. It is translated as CASGGTWSLAQHF.

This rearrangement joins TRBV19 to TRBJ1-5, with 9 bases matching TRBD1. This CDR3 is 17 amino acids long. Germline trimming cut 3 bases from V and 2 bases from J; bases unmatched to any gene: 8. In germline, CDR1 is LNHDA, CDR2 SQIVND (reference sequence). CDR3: CASSMKQGAGGNQPQHF. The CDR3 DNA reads TGTGCCAGTAGTATGAAACAGGGGGCTGGGGGCAATCAGCCCCAGCATTTT. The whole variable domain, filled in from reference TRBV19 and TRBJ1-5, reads DGGITQSPKYLFRKEGQNVTLSCEQNLNHDAMYWYRQDPGQGLRLIYYSQIVNDFQKGDIAEGYSVSREKKESFPLTVTSAQKNPTAFYLCASSMKQGAGGNQPQHFGDGTRLSIL.

CDR3 residues: CAWSVSRLAGRTGELFF. Written as DNA, the CDR3 is TGTGCCTGGAGTGTATCCAGACTAGCGGGGAGGACCGGGGAGCTGTTTTTT. The V and J genes are TRBV30 and TRBJ2-2; TRBD2 matches 11 bases. CDR3 length: 17 residues. The ends lost 0 bases at V and 5 bases at J; junction bases unmatched: 8. The germline gives CDR1 GTSNPN, CDR2 SVGIG (reference sequence).

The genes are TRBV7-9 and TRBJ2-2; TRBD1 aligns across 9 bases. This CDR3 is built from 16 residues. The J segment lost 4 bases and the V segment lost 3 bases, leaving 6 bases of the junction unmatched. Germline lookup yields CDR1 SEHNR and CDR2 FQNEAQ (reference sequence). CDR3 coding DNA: TGTGCCAGCAGCTTTGGGACAGGGCGTAGCACCGGGGAGCTGTTTTTT. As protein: CASSFGTGRSTGELFF.

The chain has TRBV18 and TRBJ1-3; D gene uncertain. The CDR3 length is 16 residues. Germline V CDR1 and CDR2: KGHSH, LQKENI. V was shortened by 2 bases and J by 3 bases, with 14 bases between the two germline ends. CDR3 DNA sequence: TGTGCCAGCTCACCAGTTGTAGGGAGTCTTGGAAACACCATATATTTT. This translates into CASSPVVGSLGNTIYF. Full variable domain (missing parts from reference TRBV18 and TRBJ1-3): NAGVMQNPRHLVRRRGQEARLRCSPMKGHSHVYWYRQLPEEGLKFMVYLQKENIIDESGMPKERFSAEFPKEGPSILRIQQVVRGDSAAYFCASSPVVGSLGNTIYFGEGSWLTVV.

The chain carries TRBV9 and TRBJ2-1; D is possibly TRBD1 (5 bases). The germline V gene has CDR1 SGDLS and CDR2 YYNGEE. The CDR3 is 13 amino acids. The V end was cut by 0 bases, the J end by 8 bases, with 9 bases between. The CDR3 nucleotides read TGTGCCAGCAGCGTAGGTGGGGCGGATGAGCAGTTCTTC. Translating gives CASSVGGADEQFF.

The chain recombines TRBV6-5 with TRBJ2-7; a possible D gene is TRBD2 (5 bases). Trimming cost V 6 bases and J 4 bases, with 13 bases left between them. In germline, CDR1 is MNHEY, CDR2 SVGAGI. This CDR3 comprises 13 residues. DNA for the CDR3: TGTGCCAGCAGCCTTGAGGGCCGGTACGAGCAGTACTTC. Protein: CASSLEGRYEQYF.

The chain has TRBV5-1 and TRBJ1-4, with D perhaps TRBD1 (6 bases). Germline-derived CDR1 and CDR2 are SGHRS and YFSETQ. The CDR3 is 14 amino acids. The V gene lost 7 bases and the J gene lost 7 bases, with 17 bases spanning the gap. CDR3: CASGSGVVGEKLFF. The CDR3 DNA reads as TGCGCCAGCGGATCAGGGGTGGTAGGTGAAAAACTGTTTTTT. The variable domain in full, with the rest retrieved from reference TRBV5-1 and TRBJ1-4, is KAGVTQTPRYLIKTRGQQVTLSCSPISGHRSVSWYQQTPGQGLQFLFEYFSETQRNKGNFPGRFSGRQFSNSRSEMNVSTLELGDSALYLCASGSGVVGEKLFFGSGTQLSVL.

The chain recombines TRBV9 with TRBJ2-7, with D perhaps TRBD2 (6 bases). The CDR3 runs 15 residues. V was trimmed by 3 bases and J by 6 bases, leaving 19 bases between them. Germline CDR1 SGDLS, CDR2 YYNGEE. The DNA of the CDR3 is TGTGCCAGCAGCGCCGCAGGTTTGGGGGGAGGCGAGCAGTACTTC. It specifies CASSAAGLGGGEQYF.

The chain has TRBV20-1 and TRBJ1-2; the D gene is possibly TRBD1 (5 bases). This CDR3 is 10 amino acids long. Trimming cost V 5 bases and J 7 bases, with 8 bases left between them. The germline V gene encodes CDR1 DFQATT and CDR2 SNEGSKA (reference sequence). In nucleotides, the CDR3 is TGCAGTGCTGCGACAGTTGGCTACACCTTC. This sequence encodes CSAATVGYTF.

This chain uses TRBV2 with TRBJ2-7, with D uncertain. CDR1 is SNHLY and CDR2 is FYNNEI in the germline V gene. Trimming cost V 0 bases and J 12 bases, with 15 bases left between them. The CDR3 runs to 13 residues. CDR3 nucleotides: TGTGCCAGCAGTGAAGCGACTTACCGCGACTCGTACTTC. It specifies CASSEATYRDSYF.

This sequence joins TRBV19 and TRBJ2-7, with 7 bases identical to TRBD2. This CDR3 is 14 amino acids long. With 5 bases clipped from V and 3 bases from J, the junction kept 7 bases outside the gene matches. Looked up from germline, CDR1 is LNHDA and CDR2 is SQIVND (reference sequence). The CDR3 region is CASSYRTSFYEQYF. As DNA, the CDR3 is TGTGCCAGTAGTTATCGGACTAGTTTCTACGAGCAGTACTTC.

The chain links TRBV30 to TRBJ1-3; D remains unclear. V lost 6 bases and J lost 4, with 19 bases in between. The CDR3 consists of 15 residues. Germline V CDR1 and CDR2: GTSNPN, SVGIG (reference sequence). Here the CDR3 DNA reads TGTGCCTGTGGGCACCCTCCGGTGATCGGAAACACCATATATTTT. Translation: CACGHPPVIGNTIYF.

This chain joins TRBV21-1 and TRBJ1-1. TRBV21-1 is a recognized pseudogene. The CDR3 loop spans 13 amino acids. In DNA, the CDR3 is TGTGCCAGCCTCCACGGGAGGGACACTGAAGCTTTCTTT. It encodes CASLHGRDTEAFF.

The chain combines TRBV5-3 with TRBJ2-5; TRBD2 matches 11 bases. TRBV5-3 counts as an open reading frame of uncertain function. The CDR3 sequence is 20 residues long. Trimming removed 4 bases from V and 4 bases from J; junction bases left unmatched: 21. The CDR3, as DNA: TGTGCCAGAAGCCCGACTTATACTAGCGGGAGCCCAGTTTTTGGAGAGACCCAGTACTTC. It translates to CARSPTYTSGSPVFGETQYF.

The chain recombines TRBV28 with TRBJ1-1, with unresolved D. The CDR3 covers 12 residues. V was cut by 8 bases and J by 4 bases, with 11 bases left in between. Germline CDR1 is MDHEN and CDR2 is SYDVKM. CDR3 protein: CASGIGITEAFF. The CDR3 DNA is TGTGCCAGCGGGATCGGGATCACTGAAGCTTTCTTT.

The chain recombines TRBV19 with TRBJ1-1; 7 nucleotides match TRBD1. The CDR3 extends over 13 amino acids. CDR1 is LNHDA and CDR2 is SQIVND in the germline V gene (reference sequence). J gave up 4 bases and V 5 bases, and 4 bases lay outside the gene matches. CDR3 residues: CASSEGARTEAFF. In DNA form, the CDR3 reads TGTGCCAGTAGTGAGGGGGCGCGCACTGAAGCTTTCTTT.

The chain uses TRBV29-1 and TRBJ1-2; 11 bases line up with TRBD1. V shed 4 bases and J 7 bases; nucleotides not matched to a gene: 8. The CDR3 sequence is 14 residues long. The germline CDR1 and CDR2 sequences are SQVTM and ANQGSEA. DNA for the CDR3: TGCAGCGTTGGTGCAGGACAGGGGGCTGGTGGCTACACCTTC. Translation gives CSVGAGQGAGGYTF.